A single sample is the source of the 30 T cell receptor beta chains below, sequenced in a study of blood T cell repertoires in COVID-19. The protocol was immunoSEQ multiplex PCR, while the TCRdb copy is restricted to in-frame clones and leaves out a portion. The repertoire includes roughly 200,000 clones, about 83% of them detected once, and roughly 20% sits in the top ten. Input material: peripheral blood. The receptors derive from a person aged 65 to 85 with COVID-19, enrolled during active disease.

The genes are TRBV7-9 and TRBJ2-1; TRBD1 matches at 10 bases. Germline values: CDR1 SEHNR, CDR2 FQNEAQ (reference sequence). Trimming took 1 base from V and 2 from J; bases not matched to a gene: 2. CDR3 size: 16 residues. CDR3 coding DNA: TGTGCCAGCAGCTTAGGGGACAGGGGCGCCTACAATGAGCAGTTCTTC. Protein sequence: CASSLGDRGAYNEQFF.

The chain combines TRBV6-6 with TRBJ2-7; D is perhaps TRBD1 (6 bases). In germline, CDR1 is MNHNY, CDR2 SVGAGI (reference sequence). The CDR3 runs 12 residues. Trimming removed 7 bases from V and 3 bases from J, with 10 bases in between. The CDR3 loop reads CASMQGLYEQYF. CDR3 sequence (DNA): TGTGCCAGCATGCAGGGGCTCTACGAGCAGTACTTC.

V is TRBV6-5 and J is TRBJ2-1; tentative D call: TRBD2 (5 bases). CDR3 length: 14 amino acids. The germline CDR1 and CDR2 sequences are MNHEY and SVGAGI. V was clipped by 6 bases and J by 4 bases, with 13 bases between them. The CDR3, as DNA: TGTGCCAGCAGACAACGACCGGGGTACAATGAGCAGTTCTTC. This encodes CASRQRPGYNEQFF.

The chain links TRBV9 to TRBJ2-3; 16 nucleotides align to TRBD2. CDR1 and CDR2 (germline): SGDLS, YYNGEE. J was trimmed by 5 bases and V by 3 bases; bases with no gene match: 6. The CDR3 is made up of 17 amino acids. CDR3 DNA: TGTGCCAGCAGCGAGCAGGGACTAGCGGGAGGGGTAGATACGCAGTATTTT. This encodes CASSEQGLAGGVDTQYF.

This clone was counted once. CDR3 nucleotide sequence: TGTGCCAGTAGTATAGGCCTGGGAGCAACTAATGAAAAACTGTTTTTT. It yields the protein CASSIGLGATNEKLFF. The chain uses TRBV19 and TRBJ1-4; D is undetermined. This CDR3 region has 16 residues. From germline, CDR1 is LNHDA and CDR2 SQIVND (reference sequence). Trimming removed 1 base at V and 0 bases at J, with 9 bases between. The variable domain in full, completed from reference TRBV19 and TRBJ1-4, reads DGGITQSPKYLFRKEGQNVTLSCEQNLNHDAMYWYRQDPGQGLRLIYYSQIVNDFQKGDIAEGYSVSREKKESFPLTVTSAQKNPTAFYLCASSIGLGATNEKLFFGSGTQLSVL.

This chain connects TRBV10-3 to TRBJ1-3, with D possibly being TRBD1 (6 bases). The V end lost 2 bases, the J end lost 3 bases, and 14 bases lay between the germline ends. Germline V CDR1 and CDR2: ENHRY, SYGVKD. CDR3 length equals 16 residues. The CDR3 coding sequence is TGTGCCATCAGTGAGAGGGGACAAAGGGGTGGAAACACCATATATTTT. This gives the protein CAISERGQRGGNTIYF.

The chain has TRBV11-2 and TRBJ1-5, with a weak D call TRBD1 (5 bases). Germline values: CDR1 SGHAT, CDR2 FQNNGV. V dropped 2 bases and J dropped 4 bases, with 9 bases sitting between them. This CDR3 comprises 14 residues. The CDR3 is CASSLQGFNQPQHF. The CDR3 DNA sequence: TGTGCCAGCAGCTTACAGGGTTTTAATCAGCCCCAGCATTTT. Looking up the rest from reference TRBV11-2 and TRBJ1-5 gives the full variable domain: EAGVAQSPRYKIIEKRQSVAFWCNPISGHATLYWYQQILGQGPKLLIQFQNNGVVDDSQLPKDRFSAERLKGVDSTLKIQPAKLEDSAVYLCASSLQGFNQPQHFGDGTRLSIL.

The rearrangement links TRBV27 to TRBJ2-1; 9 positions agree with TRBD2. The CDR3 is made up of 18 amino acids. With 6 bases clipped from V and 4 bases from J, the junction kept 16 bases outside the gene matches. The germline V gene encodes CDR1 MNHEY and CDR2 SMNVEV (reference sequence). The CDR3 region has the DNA TGTGCCAGCAGCCGCGGCGGGAGGGGGCTACTTGTTTACAATGAGCAGTTCTTC. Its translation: CASSRGGRGLLVYNEQFF.

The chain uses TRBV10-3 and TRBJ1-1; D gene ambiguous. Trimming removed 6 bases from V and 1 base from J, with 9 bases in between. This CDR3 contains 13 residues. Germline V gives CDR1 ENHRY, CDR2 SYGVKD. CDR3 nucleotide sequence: TGTGCCATCAGAAGACGGGAGAACACTGAAGCTTTCTTT. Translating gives CAIRRRENTEAFF.

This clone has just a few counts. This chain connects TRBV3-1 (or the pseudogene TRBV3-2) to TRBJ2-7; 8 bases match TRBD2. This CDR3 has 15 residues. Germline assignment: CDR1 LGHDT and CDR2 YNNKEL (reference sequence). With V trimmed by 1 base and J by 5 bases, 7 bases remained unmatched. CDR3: CASSQAGRGADEQYF. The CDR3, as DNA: TGTGCCAGCAGCCAAGCCGGGCGGGGGGCCGACGAGCAGTACTTC.

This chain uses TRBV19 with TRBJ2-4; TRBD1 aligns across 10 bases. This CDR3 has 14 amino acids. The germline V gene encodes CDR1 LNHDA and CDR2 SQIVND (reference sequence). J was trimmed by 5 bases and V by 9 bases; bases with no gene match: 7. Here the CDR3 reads CASDRGLPENIQYF. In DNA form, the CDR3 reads TGTGCCAGCGACAGGGGGCTTCCCGAAAACATTCAGTACTTC. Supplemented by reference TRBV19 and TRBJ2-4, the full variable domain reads DGGITQSPKYLFRKEGQNVTLSCEQNLNHDAMYWYRQDPGQGLRLIYYSQIVNDFQKGDIAEGYSVSREKKESFPLTVTSAQKNPTAFYLCASDRGLPENIQYFGAGTRLSVL.

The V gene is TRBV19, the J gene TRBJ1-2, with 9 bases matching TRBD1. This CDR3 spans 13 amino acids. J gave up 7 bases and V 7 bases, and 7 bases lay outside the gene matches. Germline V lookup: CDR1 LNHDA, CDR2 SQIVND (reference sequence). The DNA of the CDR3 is TGTGCCAGTACCTCCACAGGGGGCCCTGGCTACACCTTC. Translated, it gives CASTSTGGPGYTF.

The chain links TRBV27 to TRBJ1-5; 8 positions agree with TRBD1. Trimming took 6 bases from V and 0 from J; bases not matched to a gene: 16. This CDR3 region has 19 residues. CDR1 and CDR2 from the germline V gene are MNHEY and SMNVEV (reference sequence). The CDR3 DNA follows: TGTGCCAGCAGAAATCAACTAGTAACAGGGGGTCCTAGCAATCAGCCCCAGCATTTT. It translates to CASRNQLVTGGPSNQPQHF.

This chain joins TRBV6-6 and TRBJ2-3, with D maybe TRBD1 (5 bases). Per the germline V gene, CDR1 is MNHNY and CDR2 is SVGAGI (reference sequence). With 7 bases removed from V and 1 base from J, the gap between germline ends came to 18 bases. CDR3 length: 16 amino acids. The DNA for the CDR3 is TGTGCCAGCATCCCCAGGGCTTCGGCTGGCACAGATACGCAGTATTTT. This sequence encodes CASIPRASAGTDTQYF.

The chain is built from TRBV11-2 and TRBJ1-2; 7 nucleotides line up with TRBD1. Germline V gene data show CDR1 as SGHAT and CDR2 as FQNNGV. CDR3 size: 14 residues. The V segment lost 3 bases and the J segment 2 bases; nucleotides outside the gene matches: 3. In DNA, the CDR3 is TGTGCCAGCAGCTTCCCGACAGGGAACTATGGCTACACCTTC. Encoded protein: CASSFPTGNYGYTF.

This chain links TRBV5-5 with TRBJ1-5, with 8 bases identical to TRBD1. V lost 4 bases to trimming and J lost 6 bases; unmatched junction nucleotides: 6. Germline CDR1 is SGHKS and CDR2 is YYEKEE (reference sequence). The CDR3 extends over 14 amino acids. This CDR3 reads CASSTDRAAQPQHF. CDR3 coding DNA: TGTGCCAGCAGCACGGACAGGGCGGCTCAGCCCCAGCATTTT.

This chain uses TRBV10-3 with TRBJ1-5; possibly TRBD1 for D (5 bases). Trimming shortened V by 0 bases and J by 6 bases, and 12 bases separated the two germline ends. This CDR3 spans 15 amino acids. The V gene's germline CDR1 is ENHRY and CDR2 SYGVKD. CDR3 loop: CAISESREGSQPQHF. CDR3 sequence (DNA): TGTGCCATCAGTGAGTCGCGGGAGGGGAGTCAGCCCCAGCATTTT.

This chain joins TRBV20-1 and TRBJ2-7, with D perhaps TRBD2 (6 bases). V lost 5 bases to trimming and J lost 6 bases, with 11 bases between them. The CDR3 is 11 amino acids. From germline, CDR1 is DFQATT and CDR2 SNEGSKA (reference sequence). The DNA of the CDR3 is TGCAGTGCTGACCTCGGGGGCGAGCAGTACTTC. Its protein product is CSADLGGEQYF.

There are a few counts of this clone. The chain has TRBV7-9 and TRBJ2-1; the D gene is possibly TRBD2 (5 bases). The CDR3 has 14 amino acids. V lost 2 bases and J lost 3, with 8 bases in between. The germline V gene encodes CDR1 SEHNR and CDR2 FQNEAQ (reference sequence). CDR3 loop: CASSLKRDYNEQFF. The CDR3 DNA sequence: TGTGCCAGCAGCTTAAAACGGGACTACAATGAGCAGTTCTTC.

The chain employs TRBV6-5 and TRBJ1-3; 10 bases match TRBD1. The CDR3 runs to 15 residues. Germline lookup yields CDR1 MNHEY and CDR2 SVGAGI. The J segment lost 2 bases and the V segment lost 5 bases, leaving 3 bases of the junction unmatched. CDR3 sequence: CASSPGTGAGNTIYF. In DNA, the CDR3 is TGTGCCAGCAGTCCCGGGACAGGGGCTGGAAACACCATATATTTT.

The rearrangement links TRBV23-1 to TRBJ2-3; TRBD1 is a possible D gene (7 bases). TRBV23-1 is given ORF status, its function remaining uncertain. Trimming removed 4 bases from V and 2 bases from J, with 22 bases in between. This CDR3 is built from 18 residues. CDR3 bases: TGCGCCAGCAGTCGAGGGGGCCGCCGGGGGCGACACACAGATACGCAGTATTTT. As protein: CASSRGGRRGRHTDTQYF.

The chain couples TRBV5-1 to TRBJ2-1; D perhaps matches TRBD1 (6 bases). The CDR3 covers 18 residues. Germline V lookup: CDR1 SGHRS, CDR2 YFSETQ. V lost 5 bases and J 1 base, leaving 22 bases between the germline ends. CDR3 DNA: TGCGCCAGCAGGCACGGACAGTTTGATGGGCCGTCCTACAATGAGCAGTTCTTC. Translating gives CASRHGQFDGPSYNEQFF.

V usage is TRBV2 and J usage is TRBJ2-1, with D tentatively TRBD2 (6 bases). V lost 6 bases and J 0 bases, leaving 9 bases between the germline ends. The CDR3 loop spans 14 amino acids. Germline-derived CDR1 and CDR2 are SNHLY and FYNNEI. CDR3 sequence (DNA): TGTGCCAGCAGGTTAGCGGCCTCCTACAATGAGCAGTTCTTC. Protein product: CASRLAASYNEQFF.

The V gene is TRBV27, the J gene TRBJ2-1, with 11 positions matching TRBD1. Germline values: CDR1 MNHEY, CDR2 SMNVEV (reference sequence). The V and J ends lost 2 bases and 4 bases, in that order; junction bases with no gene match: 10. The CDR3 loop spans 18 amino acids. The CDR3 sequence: CASSLLTRTGGKYNEQFF. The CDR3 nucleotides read TGTGCCAGCAGTTTACTAACCCGGACAGGGGGCAAATACAATGAGCAGTTCTTC.

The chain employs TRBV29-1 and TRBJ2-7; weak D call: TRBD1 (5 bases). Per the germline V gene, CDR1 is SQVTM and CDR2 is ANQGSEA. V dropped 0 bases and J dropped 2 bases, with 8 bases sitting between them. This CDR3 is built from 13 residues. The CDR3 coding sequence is TGCAGCGTTGAAGAGACAGAACCCTACGAGCAGTACTTC. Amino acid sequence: CSVEETEPYEQYF.

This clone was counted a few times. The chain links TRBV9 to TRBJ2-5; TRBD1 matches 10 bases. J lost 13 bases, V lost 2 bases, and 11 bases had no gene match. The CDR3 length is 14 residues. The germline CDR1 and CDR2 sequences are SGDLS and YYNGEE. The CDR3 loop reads CASSVRDRGRGLYF. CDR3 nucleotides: TGTGCCAGCAGCGTCCGGGACAGGGGAAGGGGGCTGTACTTC.

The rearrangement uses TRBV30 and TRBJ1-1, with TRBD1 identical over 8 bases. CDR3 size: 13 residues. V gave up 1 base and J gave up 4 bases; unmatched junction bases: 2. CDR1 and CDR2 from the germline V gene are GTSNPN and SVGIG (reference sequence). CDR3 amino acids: CAWSADRVTEAFF. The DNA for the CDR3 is TGTGCCTGGAGTGCGGACAGGGTCACTGAAGCTTTCTTT.

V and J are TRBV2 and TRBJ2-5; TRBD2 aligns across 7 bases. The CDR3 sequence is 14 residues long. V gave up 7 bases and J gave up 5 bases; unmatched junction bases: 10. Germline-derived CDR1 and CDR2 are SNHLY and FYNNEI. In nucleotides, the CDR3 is TGTGCCAGCATCAAGAACGGGGGGTCGGAGACCCAGTACTTC. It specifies CASIKNGGSETQYF.

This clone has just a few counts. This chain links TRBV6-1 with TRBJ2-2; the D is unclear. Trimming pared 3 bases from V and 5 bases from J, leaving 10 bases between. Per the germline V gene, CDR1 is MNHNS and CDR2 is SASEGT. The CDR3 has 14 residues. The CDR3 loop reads CASSEEGATGELFF. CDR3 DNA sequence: TGTGCCAGCAGTGAGGAAGGAGCGACCGGGGAGCTGTTTTTT.

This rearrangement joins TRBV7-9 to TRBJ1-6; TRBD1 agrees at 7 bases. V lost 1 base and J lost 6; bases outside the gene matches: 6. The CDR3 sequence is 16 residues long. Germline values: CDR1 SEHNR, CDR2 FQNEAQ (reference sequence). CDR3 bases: TGTGCCAGCAGCTTAGTGTGGACAGGACCTAATTCACCCCTCCACTTT. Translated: CASSLVWTGPNSPLHF. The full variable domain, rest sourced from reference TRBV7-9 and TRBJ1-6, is DTGVSQNPRHKITKRGQNVTFRCDPISEHNRLYWYRQTLGQGPEFLTYFQNEAQLEKSRLLSDRFSAERPKGSFSTLEIQRTEQGDSAMYLCASSLVWTGPNSPLHFGNGTRLTVT.